These 8 T cell receptor beta chains were sequenced from one sample in a study of cytomegalovirus exposure and HLA in healthy donors. PCR amplification relied on 60 Vbeta primers (plus 13 Jbeta primers). Measured with immunoSEQ multiplex PCR; TCRdb has only the in-frame clones, and not every one. The sample contains 100,000 or so clones, around 74% of which appear only once. The sample was PBMCs. Every receptor here comes from a man aged 35 to 55 in good health and CMV-seronegative.

There are a few counts of this clone. At one of its ends the junction is not consistent with the germline gene, which may arise from a read error. V and J are TRBV10-2 and TRBJ1-4; 8 positions agree with TRBD1. The V gene's germline CDR1 is WSHSY and CDR2 SAAADI. The length of the CDR3 is 10 residues. The CDR3 sequence: CASTLRQGPF. The CDR3 bases are TGCGCCAGCACTTTGCGACAGGGGCCGTTT.

This chain uses TRBV30 with TRBJ2-1; 8 bases agree with TRBD2. Looked up from germline, CDR1 is GTSNPN and CDR2 is SVGIG (reference sequence). CDR3 length: 13 amino acids. V dropped 4 bases and J dropped 9; count of bases not matched to a gene: 8. CDR3 region: CAWMGAGVGEQFF. The CDR3 DNA sequence: TGTGCCTGGATGGGAGCGGGAGTGGGTGAGCAGTTCTTC. Full variable domain (missing parts from reference TRBV30 and TRBJ2-1): SQTIHQWPATLVQPVGSPLSLECTVEGTSNPNLYWYRQAAGRGLQLLFYSVGIGQISSEVPQNLSASRPQDRQFILSSKKLLLSDSGFYLCAWMGAGVGEQFFGPGTRLTVL.

The rearrangement uses TRBV11-2 and TRBJ2-7; D remains unclear. Trimming removed 4 bases from V and 4 bases from J, with 8 bases in between. The CDR3 runs 12 residues. Germline CDR1 is SGHAT and CDR2 is FQNNGV. As DNA, the CDR3 is TGTGCCAGCAGCTCCAACGGTTACGAGCAGTACTTC. Protein sequence: CASSSNGYEQYF. Full variable domain (missing parts from reference TRBV11-2 and TRBJ2-7): EAGVAQSPRYKIIEKRQSVAFWCNPISGHATLYWYQQILGQGPKLLIQFQNNGVVDDSQLPKDRFSAERLKGVDSTLKIQPAKLEDSAVYLCASSSNGYEQYFGPGTRLTVT.

The chain couples TRBV13 to TRBJ2-7, with D perhaps TRBD1 (5 bases). This CDR3 contains 13 residues. V gave up 7 bases and J gave up 5 bases, with 15 bases separating them. Germline-derived CDR1 and CDR2 are PRHDT and FYEKMQ (reference sequence). CDR3 coding DNA: TGTGCCAGCACCTGGGGCAGGGCAGACGAGCAGTACTTC. As protein: CASTWGRADEQYF.

V is TRBV6-1 and J is TRBJ1-5; weak D call: TRBD1 (5 bases). In germline, CDR1 is MNHNS, CDR2 SASEGT. V lost 0 bases to trimming and J lost 8 bases, with 17 bases between them. The CDR3 runs 16 residues. CDR3 coding DNA: TGTGCCAGCAGTGAAGCCCCCGGGGGGGGGTTCGAGCCCCAGCATTTT. It yields the protein CASSEAPGGGFEPQHF.

This clone was observed a single time. This chain uses TRBV7-9 with TRBJ2-3; D remains unclear. V shed 2 bases and J shed 3 bases, with 9 bases lying between them. From germline, CDR1 is SEHNR and CDR2 FQNEAQ (reference sequence). The CDR3 consists of 14 residues. This CDR3 reads CASSLKVRTDTQYF. The CDR3, as DNA: TGTGCCAGCAGCTTAAAGGTGAGGACAGATACGCAGTATTTT.

The chain recombines TRBV29-1 with TRBJ2-1; 9 positions match TRBD2. V dropped 8 bases and J dropped 5; count of bases not matched to a gene: 7. Germline CDR1 is SQVTM and CDR2 is ANQGSEA. CDR3 length: 13 amino acids. The CDR3 DNA reads as TGCAGCACGAGCGGGGGGCTCCACAATGAGCAGTTCTTC. Amino acids: CSTSGGLHNEQFF.

A few counts support this clone. The V call is TRBV19, the J call TRBJ2-7; 11 positions match TRBD1. The CDR3 contains 15 residues. Germline CDR1 reads LNHDA; CDR2 reads SQIVND (reference sequence). Germline trimming cut 6 bases from V and 2 bases from J; bases unmatched to any gene: 6. The CDR3 reads CASSPGTGGTYEQYF. In DNA, the CDR3 is TGTGCCAGTAGCCCCGGGACAGGGGGAACCTACGAGCAGTACTTC.